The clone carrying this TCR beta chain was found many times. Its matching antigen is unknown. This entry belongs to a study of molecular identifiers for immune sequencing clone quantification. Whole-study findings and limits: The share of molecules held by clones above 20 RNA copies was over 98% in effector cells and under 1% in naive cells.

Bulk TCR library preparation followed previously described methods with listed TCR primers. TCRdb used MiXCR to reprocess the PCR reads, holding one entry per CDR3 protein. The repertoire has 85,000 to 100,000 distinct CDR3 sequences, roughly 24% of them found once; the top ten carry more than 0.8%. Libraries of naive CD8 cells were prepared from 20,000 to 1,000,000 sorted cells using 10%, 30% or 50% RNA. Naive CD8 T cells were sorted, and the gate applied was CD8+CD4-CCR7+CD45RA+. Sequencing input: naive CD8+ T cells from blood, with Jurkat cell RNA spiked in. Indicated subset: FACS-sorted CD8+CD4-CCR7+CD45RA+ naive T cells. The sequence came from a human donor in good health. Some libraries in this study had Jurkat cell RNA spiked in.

This CDR3 reads CASSLRTAPYEQYF. The CDR3 nucleotides are TGTGCCAGCAGTTTAAGGACGGCGCCCTACGAGCAGTACTTC. The chain combines TRBV28 with TRBJ2-7; unclear D gene. The CDR3 extends over 14 amino acids. V lost 2 bases, J lost 2 bases, and 10 bases lay in between. Germline values: CDR1 MDHEN, CDR2 SYDVKM.